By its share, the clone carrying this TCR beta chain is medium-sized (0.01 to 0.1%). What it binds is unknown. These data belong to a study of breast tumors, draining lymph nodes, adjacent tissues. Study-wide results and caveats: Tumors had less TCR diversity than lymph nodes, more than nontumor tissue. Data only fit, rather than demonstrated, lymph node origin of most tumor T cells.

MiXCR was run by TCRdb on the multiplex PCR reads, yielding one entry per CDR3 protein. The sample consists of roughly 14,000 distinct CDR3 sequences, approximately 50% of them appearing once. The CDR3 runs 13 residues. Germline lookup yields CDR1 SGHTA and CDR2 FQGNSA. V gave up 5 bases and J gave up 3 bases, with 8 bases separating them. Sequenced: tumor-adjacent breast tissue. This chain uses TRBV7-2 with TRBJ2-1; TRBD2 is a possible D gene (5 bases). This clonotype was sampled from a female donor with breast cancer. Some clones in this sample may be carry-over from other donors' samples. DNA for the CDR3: TGTGCCAGCAGCAACCGGGACTACAATGAGCAGTTCTTC. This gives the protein CASSNRDYNEQFF.